A single sample gave rise to the 27 T cell receptor beta chains below, sequenced in a study of graft-versus-host responses after intestinal transplantation. These receptors' antigens are unknown. Profiling relied on immunoSEQ multiplex PCR, and the TCRdb table lists in-frame clones only, not all of them. Of tens of thousands of clones in the sample, roughly nine tenths were seen once. The sample here was unstimulated CD8+ T cells sorted from spleen or lymph node cells, taken before intestinal transplant. The receptors stem from a human donor who received an intestinal transplant.

The chain links TRBV7-8 to TRBJ2-7; a weak D match, TRBD1 (5 bases). The germline V gene encodes CDR1 SGHVS and CDR2 FQNEAQ. Trimming removed 5 bases at V and 3 bases at J, with 20 bases between. The CDR3 is made up of 16 amino acids. This CDR3 reads CASSKPRVQWDYEQYF. DNA for the CDR3: TGTGCCAGCAGCAAACCCAGGGTTCAGTGGGACTACGAGCAGTACTTC.

The rearrangement links TRBV28 to TRBJ2-1; 7 bases are a match to TRBD2. The junction had 8 bases not matched to a gene; V was cut back by 4 bases and J by 5 bases. The germline V gene has CDR1 MDHEN and CDR2 SYDVKM. The CDR3 spans 15 residues. This CDR3 reads CASSSLTSIHNEQFF. Written as DNA, the CDR3 is TGTGCCAGCAGTTCCCTGACTAGCATTCACAATGAGCAGTTCTTC.

V gene TRBV7-6 combines with J gene TRBJ2-1; D gene unclear. The ends were cut back, 5 bases at V and 16 bases at J, with 21 bases in the middle. In germline, CDR1 is SGHVS, CDR2 FNYEAQ. The CDR3 contains 13 residues. CDR3 protein: CASSPKPGQRYFF. CDR3 DNA: TGTGCCAGCAGCCCTAAGCCGGGTCAAAGGTACTTCTTC. Filled out from reference TRBV7-6 and TRBJ2-1, the complete variable domain reads GAGVSQSPRYKVTKRGQDVALRCDPISGHVSLYWYRQALGQGPEFLTYFNYEAQQDKSGLPNDRFSAERPEGSISTLTIQRTEQRDSAMYRCASSPKPGQRYFFGPGTRLTVL.

The V gene is TRBV6-1, the J gene TRBJ1-1; TRBD1 might be the D (6 bases). The germline gives CDR1 MNHNS, CDR2 SASEGT. There are 12 residues in the CDR3. V lost 6 bases, J lost 4 bases, and 9 bases lay in between. The CDR3 DNA follows: TGTGCCAGCAGAGAACAGGGCACTGAAGCTTTCTTT. Amino acid sequence: CASREQGTEAFF.

This clone showed up just a few times. The chain carries TRBV7-9 and TRBJ2-7, with D perhaps TRBD2 (5 bases). The germline gives CDR1 SEHNR, CDR2 FQNEAQ (reference sequence). The CDR3 is 16 amino acids. Deletions cut 5 bases from V and 0 bases from J, with 17 bases between. The CDR3 loop reads CASSASAGIRSYEQYF. The CDR3 nucleotides read TGTGCCAGCAGCGCCTCGGCCGGGATTCGCTCCTACGAGCAGTACTTC. Combining the CDR3 with reference TRBV7-9 and TRBJ2-7 gives the whole variable domain DTGVSQNPRHKITKRGQNVTFRCDPISEHNRLYWYRQTLGQGPEFLTYFQNEAQLEKSRLLSDRFSAERPKGSFSTLEIQRTEQGDSAMYLCASSASAGIRSYEQYFGPGTRLTVT.

The chain combines TRBV4-1 with TRBJ1-6, with 7 bases fitting TRBD1. V shed 1 base and J 8 bases; nucleotides not matched to a gene: 14. The CDR3 is made up of 18 amino acids. Germline V gene sequence: CDR1 MGHRA, CDR2 YSYEKL. The CDR3 nucleotides read TGCGCCAGCAGCCAAGCCCTCTCCTGGGACAGCCTTGATTCACCCCTCCACTTT. The encoded protein is CASSQALSWDSLDSPLHF.

This rearrangement joins TRBV5-6 to TRBJ2-7; the match to TRBD2 covers 10 bases. Germline values: CDR1 SGHDT, CDR2 YYEEEE. Losses at the gene ends were 2 bases for V and 5 bases for J; bases not matched to a gene: 4. The CDR3 has 14 amino acids. CDR3 sequence (DNA): TGTGCCAGCAGCTTAGCGGGGGGGCTCAACGAGCAGTACTTC. This codes for CASSLAGGLNEQYF.

The rearrangement joins TRBV7-9 to TRBJ2-1; TRBD1 agrees at 11 bases. Germline CDR1 reads SEHNR; CDR2 reads FQNEAQ (reference sequence). V gave up 3 bases and J gave up 1 base; unmatched junction bases: 5. The CDR3 length is 17 residues. The CDR3 here is CASSLGQGVFSYNEQFF. The DNA of the CDR3 is TGTGCCAGCAGCTTGGGACAGGGGGTTTTTTCCTACAATGAGCAGTTCTTC.

This chain joins TRBV4-1 and TRBJ2-2, with a weak D call TRBD1 (5 bases). This CDR3 is 13 amino acids long. Germline-derived CDR1 and CDR2 are MGHRA and YSYEKL. The ends were cut back, 4 bases at V and 3 bases at J, with 6 bases in the middle. The CDR3 DNA sequence: TGCGCCAGCAGCCTAGGGGACACCGGGGAGCTGTTTTTT. It yields the protein CASSLGDTGELFF.

The V and J genes are TRBV6-5 and TRBJ2-2; possible D gene TRBD1, 5 bases. The CDR3 sequence is 13 residues long. V dropped 6 bases and J dropped 1 base, with 6 bases sitting between them. The germline V gene encodes CDR1 MNHEY and CDR2 SVGAGI. DNA of the CDR3: TGTGCCAGCAGAACAGGGAACACCGGGGAGCTGTTTTTT. Translated: CASRTGNTGELFF.

The rearrangement joins TRBV2 to TRBJ1-4; TRBD1 might be the D (5 bases). This CDR3 is built from 15 residues. With 6 bases removed from V and 5 bases from J, the gap between germline ends came to 16 bases. Germline V CDR1 and CDR2: SNHLY, FYNNEI. Here the CDR3 reads CASSPGTFWNEKLFF. In DNA, the CDR3 is TGTGCCAGCAGCCCCGGGACTTTCTGGAATGAAAAACTGTTTTTT.

The chain recombines TRBV27 with TRBJ2-7; 9 bases match TRBD1. Germline V lookup: CDR1 MNHEY, CDR2 SMNVEV (reference sequence). The CDR3 length is 13 residues. After removal of 8 bases from V and 4 bases from J, the junction contained 6 bases not matched to a gene. DNA for the CDR3: TGTGCCAGCGGCCCGGGACAGGGTTACGAGCAGTACTTC. As protein: CASGPGQGYEQYF.

This clone was detected once. This chain links TRBV19 with TRBJ2-5; perhaps TRBD1 as D (5 bases). V was clipped by 3 bases and J by 5 bases, with 10 bases between them. The CDR3 is 13 residues long. The V gene's germline CDR1 is LNHDA and CDR2 SQIVND (reference sequence). In nucleotides, the CDR3 is TGTGCCAGTAGTATTAGGGGCTGGGAGACCCAGTACTTC. It encodes CASSIRGWETQYF. Combining the CDR3 with reference TRBV19 and TRBJ2-5 gives the whole variable domain DGGITQSPKYLFRKEGQNVTLSCEQNLNHDAMYWYRQDPGQGLRLIYYSQIVNDFQKGDIAEGYSVSREKKESFPLTVTSAQKNPTAFYLCASSIRGWETQYFGPGTRLLVL.

The V and J genes are TRBV30 and TRBJ1-2; D is perhaps TRBD1 (6 bases). Germline CDR1 reads GTSNPN; CDR2 reads SVGIG (reference sequence). V was trimmed by 1 base and J by 5 bases, leaving 11 bases between them. This CDR3 is 13 amino acids long. This chain's CDR3 is CAWSEGTGYGYTF. CDR3 bases: TGTGCCTGGAGTGAGGGCACAGGGTATGGCTACACCTTC. The full variable domain, completed using reference TRBV30 and TRBJ1-2, is SQTIHQWPATLVQPVGSPLSLECTVEGTSNPNLYWYRQAAGRGLQLLFYSVGIGQISSEVPQNLSASRPQDRQFILSSKKLLLSDSGFYLCAWSEGTGYGYTFGSGTRLTVV.

The chain recombines TRBV6-1 with TRBJ2-7; D is perhaps TRBD1 (6 bases). Germline V CDR1 and CDR2: MNHNS, SASEGT. Trimming shortened V by 5 bases and J by 3 bases, and 14 bases separated the two germline ends. CDR3 length equals 14 residues. CDR3 coding DNA: TGTGCCAGCAGTAAACAGGGACCCCGCTACGAGCAGTACTTC. Protein sequence: CASSKQGPRYEQYF.

The chain links TRBV5-6 to TRBJ2-7; possibly TRBD2 for D (6 bases). CDR3 length: 14 amino acids. The germline V gene encodes CDR1 SGHDT and CDR2 YYEEEE. V was shortened by 5 bases and J by 2 bases, with 14 bases between the two germline ends. The CDR3 sequence: CASRNLGGTYEQYF. The CDR3 coding sequence is TGTGCCAGCAGGAACCTGGGGGGAACCTACGAGCAGTACTTC.

The chain carries TRBV6-1 and TRBJ2-7; weak D call: TRBD2 (7 bases). Per germline, CDR1 MNHNS and CDR2 SASEGT. This CDR3 is built from 14 residues. The V gene lost 5 bases and the J gene lost 4 bases, with 15 bases spanning the gap. CDR3 nucleotides: TGTGCCAGCAGTCTAGGGGGGGGCCCGTACGAGCAGTACTTC. Protein product: CASSLGGGPYEQYF.

The chain recombines TRBV11-2 with TRBJ1-1, with 7 nucleotides matching TRBD1. V lost 1 base to trimming and J lost 4 bases; unmatched junction nucleotides: 6. This CDR3 is built from 15 residues. Germline assignment: CDR1 SGHAT and CDR2 FQNNGV. The CDR3 here is CASSLGAGGSTEAFF. CDR3 in DNA: TGTGCCAGCAGCTTAGGTGCAGGGGGTAGCACTGAAGCTTTCTTT.

This chain links TRBV6-1 with TRBJ1-1, with D possibly matching TRBD1 (5 bases). Trimming stripped 4 bases from V and 7 bases from J, with 16 bases between. CDR3 length: 14 residues. The germline V gene encodes CDR1 MNHNS and CDR2 SASEGT. The CDR3 DNA follows: TGTGCCAGCAGTGTGAGAGGGCTGGGGGGTGAAGCTTTCTTT. Translating it yields CASSVRGLGGEAFF.

The genes are TRBV15 and TRBJ1-1; 11 bases map to TRBD1. CDR3 length: 16 amino acids. J gave up 3 bases and V 0 bases, and 3 bases lay outside the gene matches. Germline lookup yields CDR1 LNHNV and CDR2 YYDKDF (reference sequence). Here the CDR3 reads CATSRDRDRGDTEAFF. CDR3 in DNA: TGTGCCACCAGCAGAGATCGGGACAGGGGGGACACTGAAGCTTTCTTT.

The V call is TRBV14, the J call TRBJ2-7; 9 bases fit TRBD1. V shed 4 bases, J shed 1 base, and the junction held 14 bases outside the gene matches. Germline loops: CDR1 SGHDN, CDR2 FVKESK. The CDR3 sequence is 18 residues long. The CDR3, as DNA: TGTGCCAGCAGCCCGAGGAGTTTATTTGGGACAGGGTCCTACGAGCAGTACTTC. Translating it yields CASSPRSLFGTGSYEQYF.

The chain combines TRBV5-6 with TRBJ2-1, with D uncertain. V lost 0 bases and J lost 0, with 10 bases in between. This CDR3 has 16 residues. From germline, CDR1 is SGHDT and CDR2 YYEEEE. This chain's CDR3 is CASSLGRRSSYNEQFF. Here the CDR3 DNA reads TGTGCCAGCAGCTTGGGGCGGAGAAGCTCCTACAATGAGCAGTTCTTC.

V is TRBV7-2 and J is TRBJ1-4, with TRBD1 matching 10 bases. CDR1 and CDR2 from the germline V gene are SGHTA and FQGNSA. The trim removed 2 bases at V and 0 bases at J, leaving 3 bases unmatched. The CDR3 consists of 17 residues. The CDR3 is CASSLSGQGSTNEKLFF. DNA of the CDR3: TGTGCCAGCAGCTTATCGGGACAGGGGTCAACTAATGAAAAACTGTTTTTT.

The rearrangement uses TRBV7-9 and TRBJ1-4; D unclear. The CDR3 length is 15 residues. The V gene lost 3 bases and the J gene lost 5 bases, with 13 bases spanning the gap. Germline V gene sequence: CDR1 SEHNR, CDR2 FQNEAQ (reference sequence). CDR3 amino acids: CASSLAGIKNEKLFF. DNA for the CDR3: TGTGCCAGCAGCTTGGCCGGGATAAAAAATGAAAAACTGTTTTTT.

This clone was counted once. The genes are TRBV19 and TRBJ2-7; possibly TRBD1 for D (5 bases). With 4 bases removed from V and 3 bases from J, the gap between germline ends came to 10 bases. CDR3 length: 13 residues. CDR1 is LNHDA, CDR2 SQIVND, per germline (reference sequence). The CDR3 nucleotides are TGTGCCAGTAGTACCACCCAGGGCTACGAGCAGTACTTC. Translating gives CASSTTQGYEQYF.

This clone has just one count. The rearrangement links TRBV11-2 to TRBJ2-3, with D possibly being TRBD1 (5 bases). Germline CDR1 SGHAT, CDR2 FQNNGV. V was pared by 4 bases and J by 3 bases, with 11 bases between. This CDR3 spans 14 amino acids. The CDR3 DNA reads TGTGCCAGCAGCTCTAGGGGTAATACAGATACGCAGTATTTT. Encoded protein: CASSSRGNTDTQYF.

The V and J genes are TRBV6-1 and TRBJ1-1, with D possibly being TRBD1 (5 bases). This CDR3 spans 14 amino acids. Germline CDR1 and CDR2: MNHNS and SASEGT. Deletions cut 8 bases from V and 3 bases from J, with 16 bases between. The CDR3 DNA sequence: TGTGCCAGCGGCCGGAGGTGGGGGGACACTGAAGCTTTCTTT. Its protein product is CASGRRWGDTEAFF.